The 13 T cell receptor beta chains below all came from one sample that was sequenced in a study of blood T cell repertoires in COVID-19. Only in-frame clones appear in the TCRdb table, and some are missing; sequencing was by immunoSEQ multiplex PCR. The table has about 300,000 clones, around 86% seen once. The sample was PBMCs or T cells enriched from blood (not recorded which). All receptors come from a man younger than 40 who had recovered from COVID-19.

The chain has TRBV4-1 and TRBJ2-1; possible D gene TRBD2, 6 bases. The V gene lost 4 bases and the J gene lost 9 bases, with 13 bases spanning the gap. CDR1 is MGHRA and CDR2 is YSYEKL in the germline V gene. The CDR3 loop spans 13 amino acids. CDR3 DNA: TGCGCCAGCAGCCCACCCGGGGGTGGTGAGCAGTTCTTC. Translated, it gives CASSPPGGGEQFF.

The chain links TRBV5-1 to TRBJ2-7; D gene ambiguous. Germline CDR1 SGHRS, CDR2 YFSETQ. The CDR3 has 14 amino acids. V was trimmed by 2 bases and J by 2 bases, leaving 11 bases between them. In DNA, the CDR3 is TGCGCCAGCAGCTTTGGTGGGCAGGCCTACGAGCAGTACTTC. Translated: CASSFGGQAYEQYF.

The count of this clone is one. This chain links TRBV19 with TRBJ2-7; TRBD1 matches at 9 bases. Unmatched junction bases numbered 6, after V lost 4 bases and J lost 2 bases. The germline CDR1 and CDR2 sequences are LNHDA and SQIVND (reference sequence). The CDR3 length is 15 residues. CDR3 nucleotide sequence: TGTGCCAGTAGTACTTCCGGGACAGGGCCCTACGAGCAGTACTTC. Its translation: CASSTSGTGPYEQYF.

This chain connects TRBV5-1 to TRBJ2-1; 9 bases fit TRBD1. Germline lookup yields CDR1 SGHRS and CDR2 YFSETQ. The CDR3 spans 17 residues. The trim removed 3 bases at V and 8 bases at J, leaving 15 bases unmatched. The CDR3 spells CASSWKDTGGLRDEQFF. The DNA of the CDR3 is TGCGCCAGCAGCTGGAAGGACACAGGGGGCCTGAGGGATGAGCAGTTCTTC.

This clone came up once. The chain is built from TRBV24-1 and TRBJ1-4; 7 bases are a match to TRBD1. From germline, CDR1 is KGHDR and CDR2 SFDVKD. The CDR3 totals 15 residues. The junction had 5 bases not matched to a gene; V was cut back by 2 bases and J by 6 bases. The CDR3 DNA reads as TGTGCCACCAGTGATTCGGGCAGGGGGGATGAAAAACTGTTTTTT. This sequence encodes CATSDSGRGDEKLFF.

The chain has TRBV11-2 and TRBJ2-5, with D possibly TRBD2 on 5 matching bases. The CDR3 consists of 16 residues. Germline lookup yields CDR1 SGHAT and CDR2 FQNNGV. The germline V and J ends were trimmed by 4 bases and 1 base, with 16 bases remaining between them. As DNA, the CDR3 is TGTGCCAGCAGCTCCACGGGCGAGCGGCGCCAAGAGACCCAGTACTTC. This codes for CASSSTGERRQETQYF.

The chain recombines TRBV27 with TRBJ1-3; possibly TRBD1 for D (5 bases). Germline loops: CDR1 MNHEY, CDR2 SMNVEV (reference sequence). V was cut by 4 bases and J by 1 base, with 20 bases left in between. The length of the CDR3 is 18 residues. DNA for the CDR3: TGTGCCAGCAGTTACTCCTCCCCGACAGATTTGTCTGGAAACACCATATATTTT. The encoded protein is CASSYSSPTDLSGNTIYF.

The genes are TRBV18 and TRBJ1-4; D may be TRBD1 (5 bases). The V gene lost 3 bases and the J gene lost 5 bases, with 19 bases spanning the gap. Per the germline V gene, CDR1 is KGHSH and CDR2 is LQKENI. The CDR3 length is 17 residues. CDR3 loop: CASSPYLIQDTNEKLFF. CDR3 nucleotides: TGTGCCAGCTCACCCTATTTAATACAGGATACAAATGAAAAACTGTTTTTT.

The rearrangement joins TRBV9 to TRBJ1-2; D unresolved. The CDR3 spans 12 residues. Germline V gene lookup returns CDR1 SGDLS and CDR2 YYNGEE. The V end was cut by 3 bases, the J end by 8 bases, with 11 bases between. This chain's CDR3 is CASSAKQMGYTF. For the CDR3, the DNA is TGTGCCAGCAGCGCGAAACAGATGGGCTACACCTTC.

This chain uses TRBV19 with TRBJ2-2; D may be TRBD2 (5 bases). The V gene lost 10 bases and the J gene lost 5 bases, with 17 bases spanning the gap. Per the germline V gene, CDR1 is LNHDA and CDR2 is SQIVND (reference sequence). There are 14 residues in the CDR3. The DNA for the CDR3 is TGTGCCACCGAGGGCGCAGGTAGGACCGGGGAGCTGTTTTTT. Translation: CATEGAGRTGELFF.

The count of this clone is one. The chain has TRBV11-2 and TRBJ2-2; D is perhaps TRBD2 (5 bases). CDR3 length: 16 residues. CDR1 and CDR2 (germline): SGHAT, FQNNGV. Trimming took 4 bases from V and 4 from J, leaving 16 bases between them. The CDR3 bases are TGTGCCAGCAGCTCCTACACGGACTTCTTCACCGGGGAGCTGTTTTTT. It specifies CASSSYTDFFTGELFF.

This clone was found a few times. The chain employs TRBV10-2 and TRBJ2-7, with 8 positions matching TRBD1. Trimming at V came to 5 bases and at J to 13 bases, leaving 10 bases not matched to a gene. Germline-derived CDR1 and CDR2 are WSHSY and SAAADI. The CDR3 extends over 12 amino acids. The CDR3 here is CASSTSGGRTYF. Written as DNA, the CDR3 is TGCGCCAGCAGTACCTCAGGGGGCCGTACATACTTC.

The rearrangement uses TRBV9 and TRBJ1-1; tentative D call: TRBD1 (6 bases). Between the trimmed V and J ends, which lost 6 bases and 1 base, there was a span of 10 bases. Germline V lookup: CDR1 SGDLS, CDR2 YYNGEE. This CDR3 is 13 amino acids long. This CDR3 reads CASNRVRNTEAFF. CDR3 nucleotide sequence: TGTGCCAGCAACAGGGTCAGGAACACTGAAGCTTTCTTT.